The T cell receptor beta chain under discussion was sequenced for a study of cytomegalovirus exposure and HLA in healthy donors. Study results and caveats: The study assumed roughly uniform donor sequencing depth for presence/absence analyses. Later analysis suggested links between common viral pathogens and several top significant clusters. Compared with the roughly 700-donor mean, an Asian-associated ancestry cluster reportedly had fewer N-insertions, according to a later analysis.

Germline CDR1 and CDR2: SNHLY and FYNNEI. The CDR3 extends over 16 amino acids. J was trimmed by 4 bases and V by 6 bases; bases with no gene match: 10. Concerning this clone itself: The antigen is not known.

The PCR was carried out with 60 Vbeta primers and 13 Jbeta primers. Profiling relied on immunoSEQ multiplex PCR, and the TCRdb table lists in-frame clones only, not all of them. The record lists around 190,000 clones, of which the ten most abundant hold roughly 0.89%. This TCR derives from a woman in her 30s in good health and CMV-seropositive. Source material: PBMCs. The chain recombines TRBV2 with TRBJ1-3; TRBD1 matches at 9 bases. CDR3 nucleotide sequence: TGTGCCAGCAGCGCGGAACAGGGGGCATTGGGAAACACCATATATTTT. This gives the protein CASSAEQGALGNTIYF.